Listed here are 4 T cell receptor beta chains from one sample, sequenced in a study of CD8 T cells in ankylosing spondylitis. From the 5' RACE reads, TCRdb called clonotypes with MiXCR, one entry per CDR3 protein. Of fewer than 400,000 distinct CDR3 sequences in the sample, about 14% were seen once. The material sequenced was blood, either unsorted or a sorted T cell fraction (not recorded which). Receptors were obtained from a male donor with ankylosing spondylitis or in good health (not recorded which).

The chain joins TRBV10-2 to TRBJ2-1; 8 bases align to TRBD2. Unmatched junction bases numbered 17, after V lost 6 bases and J lost 7 bases. CDR1 and CDR2 from the germline V gene are WSHSY and SAAADI. The length of the CDR3 is 17 residues. CDR3 sequence reads: CASSPKSPGLGSNEQFF. The CDR3 nucleotides read TGCGCCAGCAGCCCTAAATCCCCGGGACTAGGGTCGAATGAGCAGTTCTTC.

The table lists this clonotype with many counts. The chain joins TRBV5-1 to TRBJ2-7; no firm D call. V shed 7 bases and J shed 2 bases, with 16 bases lying between them. CDR3 length: 14 amino acids. Germline V lookup: CDR1 SGHRS, CDR2 YFSETQ. In DNA form, the CDR3 reads TGCGCCAGCCGCCATGGTTCGTCAGCCTACGAGCAGTACTTC. Amino acid sequence: CASRHGSSAYEQYF.

This clonotype was observed a few times. The rearrangement links TRBV28 to TRBJ2-7; TRBD1 might be the D (6 bases). The CDR3 spans 12 residues. V lost 6 bases to trimming and J lost 3 bases, with 9 bases between them. Germline CDR1 reads MDHEN; CDR2 reads SYDVKM. The chain's CDR3 is CASRRGNYEQYF. CDR3 in DNA: TGTGCCAGCAGGAGGGGGAACTACGAGCAGTACTTC.

J is TRBJ1-5 and V is TRBV10-2, with unresolved D. The CDR3 sequence is 17 residues long. The V gene's germline CDR1 is WSHSY and CDR2 SAAADI. The germline V and J ends were trimmed by 3 bases and 1 base, with 16 bases remaining between them. CDR3 nucleotides: TGCGCCAGCAGTGAAGAGAGTGATACTAACAGCAATCAGCCCCAGCATTTT. It codes for CASSEESDTNSNQPQHF.